Each of the 11 T cell receptor beta chains below was sequenced from the same sample in a study of T-cell memory formation after mild COVID-19. TCRdb re-analysed the 5' RACE reads in MiXCR, keeping a single row per CDR3 protein. The sample holds 250,000 to 350,000 distinct CDR3 sequences, approximately 19% seen once. The sample comprised PBMCs or a T cell subset sorted from them (not recorded which). Source of these receptors: a man aged 18 to 30 who had mild COVID-19 (a few samples of this study predate the infection). Cell type and time point are not known.

The sample holds many counts of this clonotype. V gene TRBV12-3 or TRBV12-4 combines with J gene TRBJ2-6; TRBD1 agrees at 7 bases. The CDR3 contains 18 residues. The ends lost 5 bases at V and 0 bases at J; junction bases unmatched: 10. The CDR3 sequence is CASSRPGQTFSGANVLTF. The DNA for the CDR3 is TGTGCCAGCAGTCGACCGGGACAGACCTTCTCTGGGGCCAACGTCCTGACTTTC.

The chain joins TRBV12-3 or TRBV12-4 to TRBJ2-7; 9 nucleotides line up with TRBD1. J lost 4 bases, V lost 6 bases, and 10 bases had no gene match. The length of the CDR3 is 15 residues. The CDR3 sequence: CASSAGTGNKYEQYV. The CDR3 DNA follows: TGTGCCAGCAGCGCCGGGACAGGGAATAAGTACGAGCAGTACGTC.

This chain links TRBV19 with TRBJ1-4; D unresolved. CDR3 size: 13 residues. The V gene's germline CDR1 is LNHDA and CDR2 SQIVND (reference sequence). V lost 8 bases and J 10 bases, leaving 17 bases between the germline ends. The CDR3 DNA sequence: TGTGCCAGTGGAAGGACCCCAGAGGGAAAACTGTTTTTT. It yields the protein CASGRTPEGKLFF.

This clonotype occurred a few times. CDR3 loop: CAWSPGGGLGTEAFF. The CDR3 DNA is TGTGCCTGGAGCCCCGGCGGGGGCCTGGGCACTGAAGCTTTCTTT. The chain has TRBV30 and TRBJ1-1, with a weak D call TRBD1 (6 bases). This CDR3 has 15 amino acids. Germline loops: CDR1 GTSNPN, CDR2 SVGIG (reference sequence). V lost 3 bases and J 4 bases, leaving 18 bases between the germline ends.

This chain joins TRBV29-1 and TRBJ2-1; weak D call: TRBD1 (5 bases). V lost 3 bases to trimming and J lost 9 bases, with 12 bases between them. This CDR3 comprises 12 residues. Germline V gives CDR1 SQVTM, CDR2 ANQGSEA. CDR3 sequence reads: CSVDRDFGEQFF. As DNA, the CDR3 is TGCAGCGTTGACAGGGATTTCGGTGAGCAGTTCTTC.

In this sample, this clonotype turned up a few times. The chain uses TRBV11-2 and TRBJ1-1, with TRBD1 matching 8 bases. Germline V gives CDR1 SGHAT, CDR2 FQNNGV. The V and J ends lost 4 bases and 4 bases, in that order; junction bases with no gene match: 14. This CDR3 has 17 amino acids. Here the CDR3 reads CASSSPLGDRWGTEAFF. The CDR3 region has the DNA TGTGCCAGCAGCTCCCCACTGGGGGACAGGTGGGGCACTGAAGCTTTCTTT. Full variable domain (remainder filled in from reference TRBV11-2 and TRBJ1-1): EAGVAQSPRYKIIEKRQSVAFWCNPISGHATLYWYQQILGQGPKLLIQFQNNGVVDDSQLPKDRFSAERLKGVDSTLKIQPAKLEDSAVYLCASSSPLGDRWGTEAFFGQGTRLTVV.

V gene TRBV7-2 combines with J gene TRBJ2-3; 10 nucleotides agree with TRBD1. The CDR3 has 16 residues. With 3 bases clipped from V and 3 bases from J, the junction kept 6 bases outside the gene matches. CDR1 and CDR2 (germline): SGHTA, FQGNSA. CDR3 DNA: TGTGCCAGCAGCTTCGCCGGGACAGGGGTGACAGATACGCAGTATTTT. Its protein product is CASSFAGTGVTDTQYF.

The chain carries TRBV29-1 and TRBJ1-1, with 7 nucleotides matching TRBD1. CDR1 and CDR2 (germline): SQVTM, ANQGSEA. This CDR3 spans 15 amino acids. V lost 5 bases to trimming and J lost 0 bases; unmatched junction nucleotides: 9. The CDR3 loop is CSVRGDRHMNTEAFF. CDR3 nucleotides: TGCAGCGTTCGGGGGGACAGACACATGAACACTGAAGCTTTCTTT.

V and J are TRBV7-9 and TRBJ1-1, with TRBD1 matching over 7 bases. Germline-derived CDR1 and CDR2 are SEHNR and FQNEAQ (reference sequence). The CDR3 runs to 16 residues. The V and J ends lost 5 bases and 11 bases, in that order; junction bases with no gene match: 20. The CDR3 here is CASSETVSGGLRGAFF. DNA for the CDR3: TGTGCCAGCAGCGAGACTGTGTCAGGGGGACTTCGAGGGGCTTTCTTT. The whole variable domain, remainder taken from reference TRBV7-9 and TRBJ1-1, is DTGVSQNPRHKITKRGQNVTFRCDPISEHNRLYWYRQTLGQGPEFLTYFQNEAQLEKSRLLSDRFSAERPKGSFSTLEIQRTEQGDSAMYLCASSETVSGGLRGAFFGQGTRLTVV.

V gene TRBV15 combines with J gene TRBJ1-4, with D possibly TRBD1 on 6 matching bases. Per the germline V gene, CDR1 is LNHNV and CDR2 is YYDKDF (reference sequence). V gave up 5 bases and J gave up 2 bases, with 15 bases separating them. This CDR3 region has 16 residues. The CDR3 nucleotides are TGTGCCACCAGCGGGCGGAGGGGGACGACTAATGAAAAACTGTTTTTT. Its translation is CATSGRRGTTNEKLFF. The full variable domain, rest sourced from reference TRBV15 and TRBJ1-4, is DAMVIQNPRYQVTQFGKPVTLSCSQTLNHNVMYWYQQKSSQAPKLLFHYYDKDFNNEADTPDNFQSRRPNTSFCFLDIRSPGLGDTAMYLCATSGRRGTTNEKLFFGSGTQLSVL.

The gene calls are TRBV4-2 and TRBJ2-2, with D maybe TRBD2 (5 bases). This CDR3 comprises 16 residues. Germline V gene sequence: CDR1 LGHNA, CDR2 YNFKEQ. V lost 0 bases and J 2 bases, leaving 10 bases between the germline ends. The CDR3 coding sequence is TGTGCCAGCAGCCAAGAGTGGCGGGCAAACACCGGGGAGCTGTTTTTT. Its translation is CASSQEWRANTGELFF.